This T cell receptor (beta chain) was obtained from a study of shared clonotypes between healthy human individuals. Study-level points and caveats: Having only a few donors restricted how much genetic and exposure-history diversity was captured. Clonotypes shared by all four donors outscored non-shared clonotypes in generation probability.

TCRdb's table, derived via immunoSEQ multiplex PCR, lists solely in-frame clones and lacks some. This sample has about 2 million clones, with 95% found just once. There were only Caucasian adults among the donors, and all lived in Nashville, Tennessee. Negatively enriched CD4+ T cells were divided by CD45RA into naive and memory. A note on this clone: Its antigen is not identified.

The sequence was obtained from a man aged 18 to 30 in good health. The sample was naive CD4+ T cells sorted from blood. Subset denoted: CD45RA+ positively selected.

The CDR3 bases are TGCGCCAGCAGCTTCGGGACTAGCGTTGGGTTCAATGAGCAGTTCTTC. It encodes CASSFGTSVGFNEQFF. The chain has TRBV5-1 and TRBJ2-1, with TRBD2 matching 10 bases. The CDR3 extends over 16 amino acids. Germline V gives CDR1 SGHRS, CDR2 YFSETQ. With V trimmed by 2 bases and J by 6 bases, 8 bases remained unmatched.